This passage covers 32 T cell receptor beta chains from one sample sequenced in a study of T cells of healthy individuals. TCRdb redid the calling of the 5' RACE reads with MiXCR, one entry per CDR3 protein. The sample includes fewer than 90,000 distinct CDR3 sequences, 5% of them seen just once. All receptors derive from a female donor in good health.

This clonotype was detected ten times or more. V gene TRBV10-3 combines with J gene TRBJ2-1; the match to TRBD2 covers 10 bases. Germline V gene sequence: CDR1 ENHRY, CDR2 SYGVKD. The trim removed 0 bases at V and 4 bases at J, leaving 9 bases unmatched. This CDR3 has 18 residues. CDR3 sequence reads: CAISESSSGRSGYNEQFF. The CDR3 DNA reads TGTGCCATCAGTGAGTCGTCTAGCGGGAGATCGGGGTACAATGAGCAGTTCTTC.

This clonotype was seen ten or more times. The chain has TRBV6-5 and TRBJ2-3; D unclear. Germline CDR1 MNHEY, CDR2 SVGAGI. The CDR3 extends over 12 amino acids. Trimming removed 6 bases from V and 5 bases from J, with 9 bases in between. CDR3: CASSELGDTQYF. The CDR3 nucleotides read TGTGCCAGCAGCGAATTAGGAGATACGCAGTATTTT.

This clonotype came up many times. The rearrangement joins TRBV27 to TRBJ1-4; 8 bases match TRBD1. The CDR3 has 14 amino acids. J was trimmed by 4 bases and V by 8 bases; bases with no gene match: 6. The germline V gene has CDR1 MNHEY and CDR2 SMNVEV (reference sequence). In DNA, the CDR3 is TGTGCCAGCGGCAGGGGGCTGCGTAATGAAAAACTGTTTTTT. Its protein is CASGRGLRNEKLFF.

This clonotype showed up many times. V and J are TRBV19 and TRBJ1-2; D possibly corresponds to TRBD1 (6 bases). Trimming took 11 bases from V and 0 from J, leaving 19 bases between them. This CDR3 comprises 15 residues. Germline values: CDR1 LNHDA, CDR2 SQIVND (reference sequence). The CDR3 loop is CASGDTSSPNYGYTF. The CDR3 DNA follows: TGTGCCTCAGGGGACACATCATCACCTAACTATGGCTACACCTTC.

This clonotype came up a few times. V and J are TRBV3-1 and TRBJ2-2, with TRBD2 as a possible D gene (5 bases). The ends were cut back, 1 base at V and 5 bases at J, with 11 bases in the middle. The CDR3 length is 15 residues. CDR1 and CDR2 (germline): LGHDT, YNNKEL (reference sequence). The CDR3 DNA sequence: TGTGCCAGCAGCCAAGGAGGGATTAGGACCGGGGAGCTGTTTTTT. It is translated as CASSQGGIRTGELFF.

This clonotype was seen at least ten times. The chain combines TRBV27 with TRBJ1-1, with 9 bases aligning to TRBD1. CDR1 MNHEY and CDR2 SMNVEV come from the germline V gene (reference sequence). The length of the CDR3 is 14 residues. J lost 9 bases, V lost 7 bases, and 12 bases had no gene match. CDR3 in DNA: TGTGCCAGCAAAAGGACAGGGGCGGGGAAGAAAGCTTTCTTT. Translated: CASKRTGAGKKAFF.

The gene calls are TRBV6-2 or TRBV6-3 and TRBJ1-2, with a possible D match to TRBD1 (5 bases). The germline V and J ends were trimmed by 6 bases and 8 bases, with 16 bases remaining between them. The germline CDR1 and CDR2 sequences are MNHEY and SVGEGT. The CDR3 is 13 residues long. CDR3 DNA: TGTGCCAGCAGGCTTTCCGGGACGTACGGCTACACCTTC. Translated: CASRLSGTYGYTF.

This clonotype was counted many times. This chain links TRBV9 with TRBJ2-5, with 7 bases that match TRBD2. Germline V gives CDR1 SGDLS, CDR2 YYNGEE. The trim removed 2 bases at V and 4 bases at J, leaving 5 bases unmatched. This CDR3 is built from 14 residues. The CDR3 sequence: CASSVSGGGETQYF. DNA of the CDR3: TGTGCCAGCAGCGTTTCTGGGGGGGGAGAGACCCAGTACTTC.

This chain connects TRBV4-3 to TRBJ2-1, with D perhaps being TRBD1 or TRBD2 (7 bases each). CDR1 and CDR2 from the germline V gene are LGHNA and YSLEER. V lost 2 bases to trimming and J lost 5 bases, with 22 bases between them. The CDR3 length is 18 residues. DNA of the CDR3: TGCGCCAGCAGCCAACGGGGGGACAGAATGTCGGGGGACAATGAGCAGTTCTTC. Translated, it gives CASSQRGDRMSGDNEQFF.

This clonotype was found many times. V and J are TRBV7-2 and TRBJ2-7; 13 bases are a match to TRBD2. The CDR3 contains 16 residues. CDR1 SGHTA and CDR2 FQGNSA come from the germline V gene. With 3 bases clipped from V and 0 bases from J, the junction kept 2 bases outside the gene matches. The chain's CDR3 is CASSLGLAGPSYEQYF. The CDR3 coding sequence is TGTGCCAGCAGCTTGGGACTAGCGGGACCCTCCTACGAGCAGTACTTC.

This clonotype was seen at least ten times. The J gene is TRBJ2-3, the V gene TRBV4-2; weak D call: TRBD1 (6 bases). The length of the CDR3 is 13 residues. The germline V gene encodes CDR1 LGHNA and CDR2 YNFKEQ. Trimming cost V 7 bases and J 5 bases, with 13 bases left between them. The CDR3: CASTSSDRDTQYF. The CDR3, as DNA: TGTGCCAGCACCTCCTCGGACAGAGATACGCAGTATTTT.

The table lists this clonotype with many counts. The chain is built from TRBV5-5 and TRBJ2-7, with D possibly TRBD1 on 6 matching bases. Germline V gene sequence: CDR1 SGHKS, CDR2 YYEKEE (reference sequence). CDR3 length equals 14 residues. V was cut by 1 base and J by 5 bases, with 13 bases left in between. The CDR3 here is CASSLSAGADEQYF. In nucleotides, the CDR3 is TGTGCCAGCAGCTTGTCGGCAGGGGCGGACGAGCAGTACTTC. Filled out from reference TRBV5-5 and TRBJ2-7, the complete variable domain reads DAGVTQSPTHLIKTRGQQVTLRCSPISGHKSVSWYQQVLGQGPQFIFQYYEKEERGRGNFPDRFSARQFPNYSSELNVNALLLGDSALYLCASSLSAGADEQYFGPGTRLTVT.

This clonotype was recorded many times. V usage is TRBV7-9 and J usage is TRBJ1-2, with D possibly TRBD1 on 6 matching bases. V was cut by 3 bases and J by 6 bases, with 14 bases left in between. Germline CDR1 is SEHNR and CDR2 is FQNEAQ (reference sequence). The CDR3 extends over 14 amino acids. The CDR3 sequence: CASSFSGAWDGYTF. The CDR3 nucleotides read TGTGCCAGCAGCTTTTCAGGGGCGTGGGATGGCTACACCTTC.

This clonotype was seen repeatedly, ten times or more. V and J are TRBV6-1 and TRBJ2-7, with 7 bases matching TRBD1. V lost 4 bases and J lost 3; bases outside the gene matches: 9. The CDR3 is made up of 15 amino acids. From germline, CDR1 is MNHNS and CDR2 SASEGT. Here the CDR3 DNA reads TGTGCCAGCAGTGCCGAAGGGGGCTGGAACTACGAGCAGTACTTC. This translates into CASSAEGGWNYEQYF.

As regards this clonotype: Possible read error: a much larger clone is one base away. This sequence joins TRBV3-1 and TRBJ2-2; possible D gene TRBD2, 5 bases. The germline CDR1 and CDR2 sequences are LGHDT and YNNKEL (reference sequence). Trimming removed 4 bases from V and 5 bases from J, with 11 bases in between. This CDR3 is 14 amino acids long. CDR3 region: CASSLGLTTGELFF. The CDR3 coding sequence is TGTGCCAGCAGCCTCGGACTGACAACCGGGGAGCTGTTTTTT.

This clonotype was observed at least ten times. This chain links TRBV28 with TRBJ2-7, with TRBD2 matching 9 bases. Germline CDR1 and CDR2: MDHEN and SYDVKM. The CDR3 extends over 14 amino acids. V trimming: 5 bases; J trimming: 1 base; junction bases outside the gene matches: 3. The CDR3 spells CASSHTSGSYEQYF. The CDR3 DNA follows: TGTGCCAGCAGTCACACTAGCGGGTCCTACGAGCAGTACTTC. Combining the CDR3 with reference TRBV28 and TRBJ2-7 gives the whole variable domain DVKVTQSSRYLVKRTGEKVFLECVQDMDHENMFWYRQDPGLGLRLIYFSYDVKMKEKGDIPEGYSVSREKKERFSLILESASTNQTSMYLCASSHTSGSYEQYFGPGTRLTVT.

This clonotype was counted at least ten times. The chain has TRBV28 and TRBJ1-1; 8 nucleotides agree with TRBD1. Losses at the gene ends were 3 bases for V and 0 bases for J; bases not matched to a gene: 6. Per germline, CDR1 MDHEN and CDR2 SYDVKM. CDR3 length equals 16 residues. The CDR3 DNA reads TGTGCCAGCAGTTTCAAGACAGGGGCCGTGAACACTGAAGCTTTCTTT. Its protein product is CASSFKTGAVNTEAFF.

This clonotype was seen repeatedly, ten times or more. The gene calls are TRBV6-1 and TRBJ1-2; D not resolved. CDR3 length: 14 amino acids. Germline V lookup: CDR1 MNHNS, CDR2 SASEGT. V was trimmed by 6 bases and J by 4 bases, leaving 15 bases between them. This CDR3 is CASRTTGQFYGYTF. The CDR3 DNA reads as TGTGCCAGCAGAACTACTGGGCAATTCTATGGCTACACCTTC.

Many counts were recorded for this clonotype. The chain combines TRBV20-1 with TRBJ1-1; the match to TRBD1 covers 8 bases. Germline CDR1 reads DFQATT; CDR2 reads SNEGSKA (reference sequence). This CDR3 comprises 12 residues. CDR3 sequence reads: CRARQGMAEAFF. CDR3 bases: TGCAGGGCAAGACAGGGGATGGCTGAAGCTTTCTTT.

This clonotype showed up many times. This rearrangement joins TRBV29-1 to TRBJ2-2; possibly TRBD1 for D (5 bases). Per germline, CDR1 SQVTM and CDR2 ANQGSEA. Between the trimmed V and J ends, which lost 3 bases and 5 bases, there was a span of 13 bases. The length of the CDR3 is 14 residues. This chain's CDR3 is CSVEGLELTGELFF. The CDR3 DNA follows: TGCAGCGTTGAGGGGCTAGAATTGACCGGGGAGCTGTTTTTT.

This clonotype was detected ten times or more. The chain has TRBV11-2 and TRBJ1-2; 8 nucleotides agree with TRBD1. Germline trimming cut 2 bases from V and 8 bases from J; bases unmatched to any gene: 4. The CDR3 is 13 amino acids. In germline, CDR1 is SGHAT, CDR2 FQNNGV. CDR3 bases: TGTGCCAGCAGCTTACAGGGGGCGGAGGGCTACACCTTC. Encoded protein: CASSLQGAEGYTF.

This clonotype turned up a few times. The CDR3 region is CASTALAGGTDTQYF. The CDR3 region has the DNA TGTGCCAGCACCGCCTTAGCGGGAGGTACAGATACGCAGTATTTT. The chain is built from TRBV27 and TRBJ2-3; 10 nucleotides line up with TRBD2. Germline CDR1 MNHEY, CDR2 SMNVEV (reference sequence). This CDR3 is 15 amino acids long. V lost 7 bases to trimming and J lost 3 bases; unmatched junction nucleotides: 7.

The chain links TRBV6-5 to TRBJ1-2; possible D gene TRBD1, 6 bases. Germline loops: CDR1 MNHEY, CDR2 SVGAGI. Deletions cut 0 bases from V and 4 bases from J, with 9 bases between. This CDR3 spans 14 amino acids. CDR3 bases: TGTGCCAGCAGTTACTCAGGACAGTCCTATGGCTACACCTTC. This encodes CASSYSGQSYGYTF.

This clonotype was seen at least ten times. This chain connects TRBV11-2 to TRBJ2-2, with no clear D. The V gene lost 5 bases and the J gene lost 7 bases, with 5 bases spanning the gap. Germline lookup yields CDR1 SGHAT and CDR2 FQNNGV. The CDR3 covers 11 residues. The CDR3 DNA sequence: TGTGCCAGCAGCCAAGGCGGGGAGCTGTTTTTT. Translating it yields CASSQGGELFF.

This clonotype was observed at least ten times. The V call is TRBV20-1, the J call TRBJ2-1; D is uncertain. The CDR3 contains 13 residues. Between the trimmed V and J ends, which lost 4 bases and 5 bases, there was a span of 12 bases. Germline CDR1 is DFQATT and CDR2 is SNEGSKA (reference sequence). This CDR3 reads CSATKSLDNEQFF. In DNA form, the CDR3 reads TGCAGTGCTACTAAAAGTTTAGACAATGAGCAGTTCTTC.

CDR3 nucleotide sequence: TGCGCCAGCAGCCAAGAGGGCAGAGTGGAGGTTAACTATGGCTACACCTTC. Translating it yields CASSQEGRVEVNYGYTF. The V gene is TRBV4-3, the J gene TRBJ1-2, with D hard to call. Deletions cut 0 bases from V and 1 base from J, with 15 bases between. CDR3 length equals 17 residues. Per the germline V gene, CDR1 is LGHNA and CDR2 is YSLEER.

The chain links TRBV29-1 to TRBJ1-2; TRBD1 agrees at 9 bases. The CDR3 contains 13 residues. Per germline, CDR1 SQVTM and CDR2 ANQGSEA. The CDR3 protein is CSTGGRRDYGYTF. The CDR3 DNA reads as TGCAGTACAGGGGGCCGTCGGGACTATGGCTACACCTTC. Complete variable domain (other parts from reference TRBV29-1 and TRBJ1-2): SAVISQKPSRDICQRGTSLTIQCQVDSQVTMMFWYRQQPGQSLTLIATANQGSEATYESGFVIDKFPISRPNLTFSTLTVSNMSPEDSSIYLCSTGGRRDYGYTFGSGTRLTVV.

The genes are TRBV4-1 and TRBJ2-3; D gene unclear. CDR3 length: 13 residues. Germline loops: CDR1 MGHRA, CDR2 YSYEKL. The V and J ends lost 6 bases and 2 bases respectively, with 9 bases between them. The CDR3 protein is CASSVIYTDTQYF. Here the CDR3 DNA reads TGCGCCAGCAGTGTGATTTACACAGATACGCAGTATTTT.

This clonotype was picked up many times. This chain joins TRBV3-1 and TRBJ1-1, with TRBD1 matching 8 bases. The J segment lost 5 bases and the V segment lost 3 bases, leaving 17 bases of the junction unmatched. This CDR3 has 18 amino acids. Germline V gene data show CDR1 as LGHDT and CDR2 as YNNKEL (reference sequence). The CDR3: CASSHLPGGLDRGTEAFF. The DNA for the CDR3 is TGTGCCAGCAGCCACCTGCCAGGGGGCTTGGATCGAGGGACTGAAGCTTTCTTT.

There are many counts of this clonotype. The gene calls are TRBV20-1 and TRBJ2-2; possible D gene TRBD2, 7 bases. Germline CDR1 reads DFQATT; CDR2 reads SNEGSKA (reference sequence). The CDR3 contains 16 residues. V was shortened by 5 bases and J by 8 bases, with 24 bases between the two germline ends. CDR3 bases: TGCAGTGCTTTTAACTCGGGGGCGGGAGCTAAGGGGGAGCTGTTTTTT. Translating it yields CSAFNSGAGAKGELFF.

This clonotype has more than one count but fewer than ten. The chain employs TRBV4-1 and TRBJ1-1; D remains ambiguous. The germline V gene has CDR1 MGHRA and CDR2 YSYEKL. The length of the CDR3 is 15 residues. V was pared by 0 bases and J by 0 bases, with 8 bases between. CDR3 in amino acids: CASSQEEVLNTEAFF. CDR3 in DNA: TGCGCCAGCAGCCAAGAGGAAGTCTTGAACACTGAAGCTTTCTTT.

Ten or more counts support this clonotype. The chain is built from TRBV15 and TRBJ1-5; 9 bases are a match to TRBD1. The CDR3 sequence is 15 residues long. The germline CDR1 and CDR2 sequences are LNHNV and YYDKDF (reference sequence). Trimming cost V 5 bases and J 7 bases; bases outside gene matches: 9. The CDR3 region is CATSVDGQGRQPQHF. Written as DNA, the CDR3 is TGTGCCACCAGCGTTGACGGACAGGGGAGGCAGCCCCAGCATTTT.